This T cell receptor beta chain appears in the sequencing data of a study of CD8 T cells in ankylosing spondylitis. The CDR3 contains 12 residues. Trimming shortened V by 10 bases and J by 6 bases, and 15 bases separated the two germline ends. Germline V CDR1 and CDR2: SGHRS, YFSETQ. This clonotype was recorded at least ten times. The antigen remains unidentified. Study conclusions and caveats: In synovial fluid and blood from reactive arthritis, some motif variants were previously reported.

Making the TCR beta libraries involved quantitative 5'-RACE with molecular barcodes. TCRdb ran MiXCR on the 5' RACE reads and lists one entry per CDR3 protein. The sample has 50,000 to 60,000 distinct CDR3 sequences; about 7% are singletons. Sample: blood, either unsorted or a sorted T cell fraction (not recorded which). V and J are TRBV5-1 and TRBJ2-3; D ambiguous. This receptor was obtained from a female donor with ankylosing spondylitis or in good health (not recorded which). The CDR3 DNA is TGCGCCGTCCGTCGTGAAGGGGATACGCAGTATTTT. This codes for CAVRREGDTQYF.